This T cell receptor (beta chain) was profiled in a study of T cell responses to AZD1222 COVID-19 vaccine. This CDR3 contains 12 residues. CDR1 is SGHAT and CDR2 is FQNNGV in the germline V gene. Between the trimmed V and J ends, which lost 5 bases and 9 bases, there was a span of 11 bases. Regarding the study as a whole: Donors were largely white British and mainly female; clonal diversity was possibly underestimated. No repertoire was sampled before or during the peak T cell response, only after it.

Comment on this clone: Antigen unknown.

Data came from immunoSEQ multiplex PCR; TCRdb stores just in-frame clones and leaves some out. The sample holds some 120,000 clones; over 75% are singletons and the top ten take around 19%. This rearrangement joins TRBV11-2 to TRBJ2-1; D gene unclear. Specimen: peripheral blood, collected on day 0 of MenACWY control vaccination. The origin of this receptor is an adult in good health. CDR3 amino acids: CASSLMRFEQFF. CDR3 in DNA: TGTGCCAGCAGCCTCATGAGGTTTGAGCAGTTCTTC.